Each of the 23 T cell receptor beta chains below was sequenced from the same sample in a study of blood T cells in healthy people across ages. Using a J-beta primer mix together with a sample-barcoded 5' primer, a second PCR was run for roughly 7 to 11 cycles. TCRdb fed the 5' RACE reads into MiXCR, producing one record per CDR3 protein. The table shows 800,000 or so distinct CDR3 sequences, with just under 25% occurring only once. This same sample was also part of a study on T cells of mothers and their children.

Sequencing used blood. The receptors were sampled from a boy younger than 18 in good health.

This sequence joins TRBV28 and TRBJ2-1, with TRBD1 matching 10 bases. V dropped 7 bases and J dropped 4; count of bases not matched to a gene: 7. Germline V lookup: CDR1 MDHEN, CDR2 SYDVKM. The CDR3 is 15 residues long. Written as DNA, the CDR3 is TGTGCCAGCACCATCGGGACAGGGGTATACAATGAGCAGTTCTTC. Its protein is CASTIGTGVYNEQFF.

The CDR3 here is CASSQSSGRVYEQYV. The CDR3 DNA sequence: TGTGCCAGCAGCCAGTCTAGCGGGAGAGTCTACGAGCAGTACGTC. The chain has TRBV11-1 and TRBJ2-7, with 10 bases aligning to TRBD2. The J segment lost 3 bases and the V segment lost 5 bases, leaving 7 bases of the junction unmatched. The length of the CDR3 is 15 residues. The germline V gene has CDR1 SGHAT and CDR2 FQDESV (reference sequence).

This clonotype turned up a few times. The gene calls are TRBV20-1 and TRBJ2-1, with 10 positions matching TRBD2. CDR1 DFQATT and CDR2 SNEGSKA come from the germline V gene (reference sequence). The CDR3 is 15 residues long. With V trimmed by 2 bases and J by 0 bases, 1 base remained unmatched. This CDR3 reads CSARPSGSSYNEQFF. The CDR3 DNA sequence: TGCAGTGCTAGACCTAGCGGGAGCTCCTACAATGAGCAGTTCTTC.

The chain carries TRBV20-1 and TRBJ2-2; D not certain. Germline loops: CDR1 DFQATT, CDR2 SNEGSKA (reference sequence). This CDR3 is 13 amino acids long. V was shortened by 7 bases and J by 5 bases, with 14 bases between the two germline ends. The chain's CDR3 is CSVTLGPTGELFF. CDR3 DNA: TGCAGTGTCACGTTAGGCCCGACCGGGGAGCTGTTTTTT.

This clonotype has just a few counts. The chain is built from TRBV4-3 and TRBJ2-1, with TRBD1 matching 8 bases. After removal of 6 bases from V and 10 bases from J, the junction contained 8 bases not matched to a gene. The germline CDR1 and CDR2 sequences are LGHNA and YSLEER. The CDR3 has 13 amino acids. As DNA, the CDR3 is TGCGCCAGCAGAAATCAGGGGGCAGGGGAGCAGTTCTTC. Protein sequence: CASRNQGAGEQFF.

This clonotype has just a few counts. The V gene is TRBV10-2, the J gene TRBJ2-7, with 8 bases aligning to TRBD1. Per germline, CDR1 WSHSY and CDR2 SAAADI. The CDR3 has 15 residues. J lost 2 bases, V lost 9 bases, and 12 bases had no gene match. CDR3 nucleotide sequence: TGCGCCAGTATACCTCGGGACAGGTCGACCTACGAGCAGTACTTC. Translating gives CASIPRDRSTYEQYF.

This clonotype was seen more than once but under ten times. V usage is TRBV5-1 and J usage is TRBJ2-1; unclear D gene. CDR1 and CDR2 from the germline V gene are SGHRS and YFSETQ. The V and J ends lost 5 bases and 0 bases respectively, with 6 bases between them. There are 13 residues in the CDR3. The CDR3 protein is CASRASSYNEQFF. CDR3 bases: TGCGCCAGCAGGGCGAGCTCCTACAATGAGCAGTTCTTC.

V and J are TRBV18 and TRBJ1-1; D is ambiguous. The CDR3 totals 14 residues. Germline V lookup: CDR1 KGHSH, CDR2 LQKENI. The V gene lost 2 bases and the J gene lost 5 bases, with 12 bases spanning the gap. The CDR3 here is CASSPRVERTEAFF. CDR3 sequence (DNA): TGTGCCAGCTCACCAAGGGTCGAGAGGACTGAAGCTTTCTTT.

This clonotype was detected only once. This chain connects TRBV12-3 or TRBV12-4 to TRBJ1-4; unclear D gene. V shed 4 bases and J shed 0 bases, with 9 bases lying between them. CDR3 length: 15 amino acids. CDR3 loop: CASSSGDTTNEKLFF. The CDR3 nucleotides read TGTGCCAGCAGTTCAGGAGATACAACTAATGAAAAACTGTTTTTT.

The gene calls are TRBV12-3 or TRBV12-4 and TRBJ2-1, with 8 bases that match TRBD1. The CDR3 spans 16 residues. Unmatched junction bases numbered 10, after V lost 3 bases and J lost 6 bases. CDR3 sequence (DNA): TGTGCCAGCAGTTTGGAAACAGGGGGAAGAGCCAATGAGCAGTTCTTC. Translated, it gives CASSLETGGRANEQFF.

The V and J genes are TRBV18 and TRBJ2-7; possibly TRBD1 or TRBD2 for D (5 bases each). With 4 bases removed from V and 3 bases from J, the gap between germline ends came to 10 bases. CDR3 length: 13 residues. The V gene's germline CDR1 is KGHSH and CDR2 LQKENI. The CDR3 DNA follows: TGTGCCAGCTCACACGGGACCGACTACGAGCAGTACTTC. Protein sequence: CASSHGTDYEQYF.

This clonotype was observed a few times. J is TRBJ1-1 and V is TRBV20-1, with TRBD1 identical over 9 bases. The length of the CDR3 is 18 residues. J lost 5 bases, V lost 0 bases, and 16 bases had no gene match. Germline V CDR1 and CDR2: DFQATT, SNEGSKA (reference sequence). CDR3 region: CSARDRLRRTGGWTEAFF. Here the CDR3 DNA reads TGCAGTGCTAGAGATCGACTCAGGAGAACAGGGGGCTGGACTGAAGCTTTCTTT.

The genes are TRBV15 and TRBJ2-7; D is possibly TRBD1 (6 bases). The end of the DNA is better explained by TRBJ2-1, so the J call may be wrong. The germline CDR1 and CDR2 sequences are LNHNV and YYDKDF (reference sequence). There are 17 residues in the CDR3. The CDR3 nucleotides read TGTGCCACCAGCAGAGATCTAGGGGGTAGCTTTCACAATGAGCAGTTCTTC. The encoded protein is CATSRDLGGSFHNEQFF.

This chain connects TRBV18 to TRBJ2-1, with D possibly TRBD2 on 6 matching bases. Between the trimmed V and J ends, which lost 5 bases and 0 bases, there was a span of 11 bases. Per the germline V gene, CDR1 is KGHSH and CDR2 is LQKENI. The CDR3 totals 15 residues. CDR3: CASSTGTASYNEQFF. The CDR3 nucleotides read TGTGCCAGCTCAACCGGGACTGCCTCCTACAATGAGCAGTTCTTC.

This clonotype came up once. The chain links TRBV6-5 to TRBJ1-1; D uncertain. The CDR3 covers 17 residues. Trimming stripped 2 bases from V and 5 bases from J, with 21 bases between. Germline CDR1 is MNHEY and CDR2 is SVGAGI. The CDR3 region has the DNA TGTGCCAGCAGTTACCGCGGGGATTTAGGGTTACGGACTGAAGCTTTCTTT. Encoded protein: CASSYRGDLGLRTEAFF.

This clonotype came up a few times. The V call is TRBV12-3 or TRBV12-4, the J call TRBJ2-3; a weak D match, TRBD2 (5 bases). The CDR3 extends over 13 amino acids. Trimming took off 6 bases at V and 3 bases at J, with 10 bases between the two ends. In DNA form, the CDR3 reads TGTGCCAGCAGGAATGACTATACAGATACGCAGTATTTT. The encoded protein is CASRNDYTDTQYF.

This clonotype was recorded a few times. The V call is TRBV29-1, the J call TRBJ2-2; TRBD2 might be the D (6 bases). The germline gives CDR1 SQVTM, CDR2 ANQGSEA. This CDR3 has 13 residues. DNA for the CDR3: TGCAGTTCCAGGGAGGCGAACACCGGGGAGCTGTTTTTT. As protein: CSSREANTGELFF.

The chain joins TRBV7-9 to TRBJ1-1; D is ambiguous. V shed 2 bases and J shed 2 bases, with 12 bases lying between them. This CDR3 comprises 15 residues. Germline lookup yields CDR1 SEHNR and CDR2 FQNEAQ (reference sequence). The chain's CDR3 is CASSLMVVSNTEAFF. DNA of the CDR3: TGTGCCAGCAGCTTAATGGTAGTCAGTAACACTGAAGCTTTCTTT.

The chain employs TRBV27 and TRBJ2-5; D may be TRBD1 or TRBD2 (5 bases each). The J call may be faulty, since TRBJ2-7 better matches the DNA end. Per germline, CDR1 MNHEY and CDR2 SMNVEV (reference sequence). This CDR3 is 13 amino acids long. This CDR3 reads CASSWGMSYEQYF. The CDR3 coding sequence is TGTGCCAGCAGTTGGGGGATGAGTTACGAGCAGTACTTC.

The table lists this clonotype with a few counts. This chain connects TRBV20-1 to TRBJ2-6, with 9 bases that match TRBD2. V gave up 3 bases and J gave up 2 bases; unmatched junction bases: 5. This CDR3 has 16 amino acids. Germline CDR1 DFQATT, CDR2 SNEGSKA (reference sequence). The CDR3 sequence: CSASGGRAAGANVLTF. The CDR3 nucleotides read TGCAGTGCTAGCGGCGGGAGGGCCGCTGGGGCCAACGTCCTGACTTTC.

The chain joins TRBV12-3 or TRBV12-4 to TRBJ2-3; TRBD1 is a possible D gene (6 bases). V lost 5 bases and J 0 bases, leaving 12 bases between the germline ends. This CDR3 has 15 amino acids. For the CDR3, the DNA is TGTGCCAGCAGTGAGCCAGGGGTAAGCACAGATACGCAGTATTTT. Protein sequence: CASSEPGVSTDTQYF.

The chain is built from TRBV27 and TRBJ1-5; D may be TRBD1 (6 bases). This CDR3 is 13 amino acids long. V dropped 6 bases and J dropped 3 bases, with 9 bases sitting between them. In germline, CDR1 is MNHEY, CDR2 SMNVEV (reference sequence). The CDR3 region has the DNA TGTGCCAGCAGGAACAGGGCCAATCAGCCCCAGCATTTT. The encoded protein is CASRNRANQPQHF.

This clonotype has more than one count but fewer than ten. The CDR3 DNA reads TGTGCCAGCACCCAATGGGGGTCTAGCGGGAAATGGTCCCAGTTCTTC. It specifies CASTQWGSSGKWSQFF. This sequence joins TRBV6-2 or TRBV6-3 and TRBJ2-7; TRBD2 aligns across 9 bases. The DNA end favors TRBJ2-1, so the J call may be wrong. Per germline, CDR1 MNHEY and CDR2 SVGEGT. This CDR3 is built from 16 residues.